The sequence of this T cell receptor beta chain was determined in a study of shared clonotypes between healthy human individuals. The V gene's germline CDR1 is SGHTA and CDR2 FQGNSA. Trimming shortened V by 2 bases and J by 2 bases, and 19 bases separated the two germline ends. CDR3 length: 17 amino acids. Clones were sequenced by immunoSEQ multiplex PCR, and TCRdb holds only the in-frame ones, with some missing. The sample includes 450,000 to 650,000 clones, around 77% of them seen just once. Recent acute infections and vaccinations were absent in the healthy HIV-negative adult donors. This clone has more than one count but fewer than ten.

The clonotype comes from a woman in her thirties or forties in good health. Some clones in this sample may be carry-over from other donors' samples. The sample consisted of PBMCs. The chain recombines TRBV7-2 with TRBJ2-7, with D maybe TRBD2 (5 bases). The CDR3 coding sequence is TGTGCCAGCAGCTTACGATCGGGCGAGCGGCCACCCTACGAGCAGTACTTC. This encodes CASSLRSGERPPYEQYF.